The present T cell receptor beta chain was sequenced within a study of T-cell reconstitution after alpha-beta-depleted transplantation in children. Germline-derived CDR1 and CDR2 are ENHRY and SYGVKD. The CDR3 is made up of 17 amino acids. J gave up 4 bases and V 6 bases, and 14 bases lay outside the gene matches. This sample's TCRbeta library carried unique molecular identifier barcodes. MiXCR, applied by TCRdb to the PCR reads, yields one record per CDR3 protein. Altogether about 72,000 distinct CDR3 sequences are present, about 6.7% being singletons, with the ten largest covering 2% to 3%. V usage is TRBV10-3 and J usage is TRBJ2-2, with 7 bases that match TRBD2. The receptor comes from a human donor who donated a stem cell graft to a child with acute lymphoblastic leukemia. The sequenced sample was PBMCs from the stem cell graft donor, obtained from the stem cell graft. The CDR3, as DNA: TGTGCCATCAGCGTGGGACTACCGGGGGGTCCCACCGGGGAGCTGTTTTTT. As protein: CAISVGLPGGPTGELFF.